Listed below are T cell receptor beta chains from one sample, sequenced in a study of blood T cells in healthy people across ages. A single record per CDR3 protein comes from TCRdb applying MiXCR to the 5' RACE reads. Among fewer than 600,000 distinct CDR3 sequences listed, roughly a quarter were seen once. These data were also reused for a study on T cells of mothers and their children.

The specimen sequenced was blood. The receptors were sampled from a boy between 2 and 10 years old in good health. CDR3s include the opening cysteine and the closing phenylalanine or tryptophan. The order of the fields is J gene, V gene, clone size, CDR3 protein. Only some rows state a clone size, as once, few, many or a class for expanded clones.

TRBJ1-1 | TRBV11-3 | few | CASSLDGRGGSTEAFF
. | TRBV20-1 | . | CSATTGTPYEQYF
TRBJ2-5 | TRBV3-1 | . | CASSLLTSLETQYF
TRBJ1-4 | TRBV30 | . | CAWSSSDEKLFF
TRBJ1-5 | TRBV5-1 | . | CASSLEAGHQPQHF
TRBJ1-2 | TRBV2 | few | CASSERTAYGYTF
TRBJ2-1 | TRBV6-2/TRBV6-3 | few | CASRLGLVDNEQFF
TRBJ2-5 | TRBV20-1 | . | CSARDLDRVGETQYF
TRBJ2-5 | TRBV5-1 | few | CASSRPREKGETQYF
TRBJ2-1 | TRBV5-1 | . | CASSVGTGVYHEQFF
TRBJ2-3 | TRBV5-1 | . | CASSRGRADTQYF
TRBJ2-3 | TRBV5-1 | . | CASSLGGARRDTQYF
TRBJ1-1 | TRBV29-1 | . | CSVWQGAWAFF
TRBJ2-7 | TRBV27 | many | CASRPAGERTYEQYF
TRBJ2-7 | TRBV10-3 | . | CAPAGGLAGVSYEQYF
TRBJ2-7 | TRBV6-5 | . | CASSYGVASYEQYF
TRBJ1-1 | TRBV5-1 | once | CASSLNGVGTEAFF
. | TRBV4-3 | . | CASSGSGLYNEQFF
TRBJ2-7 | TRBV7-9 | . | CASSAAGGLIEQYF
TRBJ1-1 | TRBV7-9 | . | CASSLARGPLEAFF
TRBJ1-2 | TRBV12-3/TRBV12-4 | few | CASSSGSRDGYTF
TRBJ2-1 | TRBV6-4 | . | CASSISGTTYNEQFF
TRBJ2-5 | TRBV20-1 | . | CSARDRGVQETQYF
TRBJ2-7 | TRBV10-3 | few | CAISEVAGLNYEQYF
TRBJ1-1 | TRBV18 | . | CASSQDRATEAFF